Presented here are 13 T cell receptor beta chains from one specimen sequenced in a study of shared clonotypes between healthy human individuals (dated by TCRdb to 2019 to 2021). The library was produced with the immunoSEQ multiplex PCR assay. TCRdb holds this immuneACCESS table with in-frame rearrangements only. Some clones are missing; in checked studies, unresolved V genes explain under half, and the rest has no known cause. The sample table contains around 1.5 million clones; only one count was recorded for around 98% of them. The ten largest clonotypes hold roughly 0.42% of the sample. The sample taken for sequencing was naive CD4+ T cells sorted from blood. This specimen's cell subset or site label, per the study, means: CD45RA+ positively selected. Receptors were obtained from a man aged 25 to 40 in good health.

The chain couples TRBV28 to TRBJ2-7; 7 bases are a match to TRBD1. Germline values: CDR1 MDHEN, CDR2 SYDVKM. With V trimmed by 3 bases and J by 3 bases, 2 bases remained unmatched. This CDR3 is built from 13 residues. The CDR3 region is CASSLGQNYEQYF. As DNA, the CDR3 is TGTGCCAGCAGTTTGGGACAGAACTACGAGCAGTACTTC.

V usage is TRBV25-1 and J usage is TRBJ2-4, with D uncertain. This CDR3 has 11 residues. The germline V gene has CDR1 MGHDK and CDR2 SYGVNS. V was shortened by 6 bases and J by 8 bases, with 8 bases between the two germline ends. The CDR3 reads CASRGFDIQYF. In DNA, the CDR3 is TGTGCCAGCAGAGGGTTTGACATTCAGTACTTC.

The rearrangement links TRBV29-1 to TRBJ2-1; possible D gene TRBD2, 7 bases. This CDR3 is built from 14 residues. With 1 base removed from V and 6 bases from J, the gap between germline ends came to 13 bases. In germline, CDR1 is SQVTM, CDR2 ANQGSEA. The CDR3 coding sequence is TGCAGCGTTGAAGGCGGGGGCGAAGTCAATGAGCAGTTCTTC. This encodes CSVEGGGEVNEQFF.

This chain links TRBV6-4 with TRBJ1-2; 8 nucleotides agree with TRBD1. Germline V gives CDR1 MRHNA, CDR2 SNTAGT. The CDR3 length is 17 residues. Trimming at V came to 9 bases and at J to 1 base, leaving 16 bases not matched to a gene. CDR3 nucleotide sequence: TGTGCCAGGAACGCGGGACAGGTCCTCAGTCGTAACTATGGCTACACCTTC. Its protein is CARNAGQVLSRNYGYTF.

The chain carries TRBV7-8 and TRBJ2-1; 10 bases are a match to TRBD1. J lost 1 base, V lost 2 bases, and 8 bases had no gene match. This CDR3 is built from 18 residues. Germline CDR1 and CDR2: SGHVS and FQNEAQ. CDR3 nucleotide sequence: TGTGCCAGCAGCTTACGACAGGGGGCGGGAAATTCCTACAATGAGCAGTTCTTC. This sequence encodes CASSLRQGAGNSYNEQFF.

CDR3 nucleotides: TGTGCCAGCAGCTTACCAGGTAACAATGAGCAGTTCTTC. Its protein is CASSLPGNNEQFF. The rearrangement joins TRBV11-2 to TRBJ2-1; D unresolved. This CDR3 contains 13 residues. CDR1 and CDR2 (germline): SGHAT, FQNNGV. Trimming pared 2 bases from V and 5 bases from J, leaving 7 bases between.

V usage is TRBV6-5 and J usage is TRBJ2-1; unclear D gene. The CDR3 spans 13 residues. The V end was cut by 6 bases, the J end by 9 bases, with 15 bases between. Germline values: CDR1 MNHEY, CDR2 SVGAGI. This CDR3 reads CASSRTMLGEQFF. In DNA form, the CDR3 reads TGTGCCAGCAGCCGGACCATGTTAGGTGAGCAGTTCTTC.

The CDR3 loop reads CASSQGQGAEETQYF. The CDR3 nucleotides are TGTGCCAGCAGCCAAGGACAGGGAGCGGAAGAGACCCAGTACTTC. The chain is built from TRBV11-3 and TRBJ2-5; 8 bases line up with TRBD1. Germline V gene data show CDR1 as SGHNT and CDR2 as YENEEA. Unmatched junction bases numbered 8, after V lost 5 bases and J lost 3 bases. The CDR3 has 15 amino acids.

The rearrangement joins TRBV4-3 to TRBJ1-5; a possible D gene is TRBD1 (5 bases). There are 16 residues in the CDR3. From germline, CDR1 is LGHNA and CDR2 YSLEER. The V and J ends lost 0 bases and 4 bases respectively, with 13 bases between them. Here the CDR3 DNA reads TGCGCCAGCAGCCAAGAATGGCAGAGGGGTAATCAGCCCCAGCATTTT. Translation gives CASSQEWQRGNQPQHF.

This chain connects TRBV9 to TRBJ1-1, with D unclear. This CDR3 region has 14 residues. Trimming cost V 1 base and J 1 base, with 8 bases left between them. Per the germline V gene, CDR1 is SGDLS and CDR2 is YYNGEE. CDR3 sequence reads: CASSVTVQNTEAFF. The CDR3 DNA sequence: TGTGCCAGCAGCGTAACGGTCCAGAACACTGAAGCTTTCTTT.

The V gene is TRBV10-1, the J gene TRBJ2-3, with a tentative D call TRBD2 (6 bases). Germline V gene data show CDR1 as WNHNN and CDR2 as SYGVQD (reference sequence). The CDR3 length is 16 residues. Deletions cut 4 bases from V and 5 bases from J, with 19 bases between. CDR3 region: CASSGLGEVRRDTQYF. CDR3 sequence (DNA): TGCGCCAGCAGTGGCCTCGGGGAGGTTCGAAGAGATACGCAGTATTTT.

This clone was seen a single time. The J gene is TRBJ2-7, the V gene TRBV18, with D tentatively TRBD1 or TRBD2 (5 bases each). V was trimmed by 3 bases and J by 6 bases, leaving 12 bases between them. The CDR3 runs 13 residues. The germline V gene encodes CDR1 KGHSH and CDR2 LQKENI. CDR3 in amino acids: CASSPGTGAEQYF. For the CDR3, the DNA is TGTGCCAGCTCACCGGGAACCGGGGCCGAGCAGTACTTC.

The chain links TRBV11-3 to TRBJ2-7; D unresolved. In germline, CDR1 is SGHNT, CDR2 YENEEA. Trimming shortened V by 3 bases and J by 3 bases, and 12 bases separated the two germline ends. There are 14 residues in the CDR3. The CDR3 bases are TGTGCCAGCAGCTTGTCCGACGGGTACTACGAGCAGTACTTC. Translated: CASSLSDGYYEQYF.